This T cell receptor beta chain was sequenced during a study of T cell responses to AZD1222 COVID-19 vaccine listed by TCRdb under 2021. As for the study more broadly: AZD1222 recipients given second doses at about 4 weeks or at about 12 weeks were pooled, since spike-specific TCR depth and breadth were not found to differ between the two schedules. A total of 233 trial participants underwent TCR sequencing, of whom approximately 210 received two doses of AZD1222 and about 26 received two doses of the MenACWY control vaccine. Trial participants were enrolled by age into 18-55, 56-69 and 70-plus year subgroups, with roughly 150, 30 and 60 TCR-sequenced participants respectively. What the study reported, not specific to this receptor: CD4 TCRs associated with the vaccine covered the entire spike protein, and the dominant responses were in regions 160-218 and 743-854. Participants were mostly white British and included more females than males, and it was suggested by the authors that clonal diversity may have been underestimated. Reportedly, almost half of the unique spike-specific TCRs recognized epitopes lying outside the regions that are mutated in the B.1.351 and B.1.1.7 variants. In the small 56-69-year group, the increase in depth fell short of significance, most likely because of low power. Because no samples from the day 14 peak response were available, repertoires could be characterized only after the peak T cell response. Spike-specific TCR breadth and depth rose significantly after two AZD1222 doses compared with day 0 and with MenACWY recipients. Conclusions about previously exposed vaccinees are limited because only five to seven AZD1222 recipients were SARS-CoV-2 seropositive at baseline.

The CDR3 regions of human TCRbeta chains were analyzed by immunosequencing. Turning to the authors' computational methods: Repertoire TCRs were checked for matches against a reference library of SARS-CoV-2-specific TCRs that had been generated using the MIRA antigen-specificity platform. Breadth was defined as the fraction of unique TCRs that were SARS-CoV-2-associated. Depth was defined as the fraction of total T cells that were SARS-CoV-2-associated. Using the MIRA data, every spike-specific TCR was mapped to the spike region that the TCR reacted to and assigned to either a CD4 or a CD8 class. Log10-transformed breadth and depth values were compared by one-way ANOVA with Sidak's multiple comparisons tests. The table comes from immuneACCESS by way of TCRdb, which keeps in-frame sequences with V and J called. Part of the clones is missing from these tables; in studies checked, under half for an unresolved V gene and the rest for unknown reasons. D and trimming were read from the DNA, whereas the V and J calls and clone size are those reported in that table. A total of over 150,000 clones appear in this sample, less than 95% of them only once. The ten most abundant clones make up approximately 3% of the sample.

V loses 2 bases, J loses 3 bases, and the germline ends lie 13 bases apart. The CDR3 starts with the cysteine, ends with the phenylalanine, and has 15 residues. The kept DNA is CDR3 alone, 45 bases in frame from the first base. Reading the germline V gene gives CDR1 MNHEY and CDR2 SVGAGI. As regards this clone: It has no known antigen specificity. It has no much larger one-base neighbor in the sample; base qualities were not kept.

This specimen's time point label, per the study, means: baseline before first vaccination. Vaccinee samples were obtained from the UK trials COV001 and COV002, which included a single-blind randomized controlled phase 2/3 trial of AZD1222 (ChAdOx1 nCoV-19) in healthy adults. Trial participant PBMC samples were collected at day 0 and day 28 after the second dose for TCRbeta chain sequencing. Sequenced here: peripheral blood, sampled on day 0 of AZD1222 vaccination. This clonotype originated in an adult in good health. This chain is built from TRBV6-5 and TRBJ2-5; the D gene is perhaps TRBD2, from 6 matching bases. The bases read TGTGCCAGCAGTTACGTTGGTGGCGGGGAAGAGACCCAGTACTTC. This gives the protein CASSYVGGGEETQYF.